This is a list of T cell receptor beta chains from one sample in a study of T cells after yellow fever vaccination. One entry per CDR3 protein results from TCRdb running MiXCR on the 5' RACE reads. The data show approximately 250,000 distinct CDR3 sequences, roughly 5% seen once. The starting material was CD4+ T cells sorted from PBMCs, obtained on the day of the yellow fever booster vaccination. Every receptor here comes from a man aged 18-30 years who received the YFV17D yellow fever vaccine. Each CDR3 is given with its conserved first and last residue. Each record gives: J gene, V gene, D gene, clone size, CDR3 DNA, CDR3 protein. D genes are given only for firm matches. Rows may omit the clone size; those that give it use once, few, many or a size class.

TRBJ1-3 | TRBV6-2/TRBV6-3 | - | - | TGTGCCAGCGTAGCCGGAGGCTCTGGAAACACCATATATTTT | CASVAGGSGNTIYF
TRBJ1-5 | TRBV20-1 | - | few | TGCAGTGCCACCCACGGGGCGGGGGATCAGCCCCAGCATTTT | CSATHGAGDQPQHF
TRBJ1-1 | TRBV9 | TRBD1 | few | TGTGCCAGCAGTCGACAGGGGGCGGTTGGCACTGAAGCTTTCTTT | CASSRQGAVGTEAFF
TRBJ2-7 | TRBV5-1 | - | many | TGCGCCAGCAGGCAACGGGACACCGCCTACGAGCAGTACTTC | CASRQRDTAYEQYF
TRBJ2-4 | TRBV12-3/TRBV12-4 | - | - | TGTGCCAGCGGCCCGCGACAGAGCAAAAACATTCAGTACTTC | CASGPRQSKNIQYF
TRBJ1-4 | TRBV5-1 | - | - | TGCGCCAGCAGCTCAGGGATAATAGCGACTAATGAAAAACTGTTTTTT | CASSSGIIATNEKLFF
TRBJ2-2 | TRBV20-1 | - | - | TGCAGTGCCGGAGAAGAAGCTAGGCCCGGGGAGCTGTTTTTT | CSAGEEARPGELFF
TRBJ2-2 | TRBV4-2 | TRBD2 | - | TGTGCCAGCAGCCGAGCGGGGGGCCTGGTCGGGGAGCTGTTTTTT | CASSRAGGLVGELFF
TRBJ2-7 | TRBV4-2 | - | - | TGTGCCAGCAGCCGGGACCGGACCTACGAGCAGTACTTC | CASSRDRTYEQYF
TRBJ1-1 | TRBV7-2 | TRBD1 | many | TGTGCCAGCAGCCGACAGGGAATGAACACTGAAGCTTTCTTT | CASSRQGMNTEAFF
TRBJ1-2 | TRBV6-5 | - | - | TGTGCCAGCAGTTTAGAGGCCCGAGAGTATGGCTACACCTTC | CASSLEAREYGYTF
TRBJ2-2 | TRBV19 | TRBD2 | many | TGTGCCAGTCTCCCCTTAGCGGGGTCGAACACCGGGGAGCTGTTTTTT | CASLPLAGSNTGELFF
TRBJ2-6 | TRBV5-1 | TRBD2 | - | TGCGCCAGCAGCCTAACGGGGGGAAGTGGGGCCAACGTCCTGACTTTC | CASSLTGGSGANVLTF
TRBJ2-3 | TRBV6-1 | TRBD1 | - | TGTGCCAGCAGCCCGACAGGGGCTACGCAGTATTTT | CASSPTGATQYF
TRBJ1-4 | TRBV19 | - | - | TGTGCCAGTAGCCCCCCGAGAGGGGAGGGAGAAAAACTGTTTTTT | CASSPPRGEGEKLFF
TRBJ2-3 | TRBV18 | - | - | TGTGCCAGCTCATCTTCCGGACGGGGTACGCAGTATTTT | CASSSSGRGTQYF
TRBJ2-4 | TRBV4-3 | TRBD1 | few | TGCGCCAGCAGCCGCCAAAGGGGGACAGGACGGAACATTCAGTACTTC | CASSRQRGTGRNIQYF
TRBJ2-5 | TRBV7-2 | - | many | TGTGCCAGCAGCTTGGCCGGGACGGCGGGAGAGACCCAGTACTTC | CASSLAGTAGETQYF
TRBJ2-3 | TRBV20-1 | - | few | TGCAGTGTGGGCAGGGCGGTACACACAGATACGCAGTATTTT | CSVGRAVHTDTQYF
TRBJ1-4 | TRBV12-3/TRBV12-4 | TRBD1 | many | TGTGCCAGCAGTCATGGACAGGGTAGGGAAAAACTGTTTTTT | CASSHGQGREKLFF
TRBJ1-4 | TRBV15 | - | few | TGTGCCACCAGCAGTATGTCCACCGCCGGGGAAAAACTGTTTTTT | CATSSMSTAGEKLFF
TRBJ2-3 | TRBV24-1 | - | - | TGTGCCACCAGTGATACCGCGGGGCCCACAGATACGCAGTATTTT | CATSDTAGPTDTQYF
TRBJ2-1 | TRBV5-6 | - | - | TGTGCCAGCAGTTTTCGATGGCGCCGGAGCAATGAGCAGTTCTTC | CASSFRWRRSNEQFF
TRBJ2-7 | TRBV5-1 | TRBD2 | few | TGCGCCAGCAGCTACACTAGCGGCGTGGCCTCCTACGAGCAGTACTTC | CASSYTSGVASYEQYF
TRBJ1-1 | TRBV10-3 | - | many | TGTGCCATCAGTGAGGGGGCCGGGCAGACTGAAGCTTTCTTT | CAISEGAGQTEAFF
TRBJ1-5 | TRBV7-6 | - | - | TGTGCCAGCAGCCTCAGGGACGACAATCAGCCCCAGCATTTT | CASSLRDDNQPQHF
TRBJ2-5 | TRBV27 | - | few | TGTGCCACCGGGCGGGAGACCCAGTACTTC | CATGRETQYF
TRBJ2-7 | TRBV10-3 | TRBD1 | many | TGTGCCATCAGTGGGGGACAGTTAATCTCCTACGAGCAGTACTTC | CAISGGQLISYEQYF
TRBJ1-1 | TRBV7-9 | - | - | TGTGCCAGCAGTCCACAGGGTCGGGGTTTAGCTTTCTTT | CASSPQGRGLAFF
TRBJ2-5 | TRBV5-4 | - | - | TGTGCCAGCAGCTTCCCGGAGGGAGAGACCCAGTACTTC | CASSFPEGETQYF
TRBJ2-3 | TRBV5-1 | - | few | TGCGCCAGCAGCTCCACAGCAACCAAAGATACGCAGTATTTT | CASSSTATKDTQYF
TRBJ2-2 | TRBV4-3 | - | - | TGCGCCAGCAGCCAAGAGGACCACACCGGGGAGCTGTTTTTT | CASSQEDHTGELFF
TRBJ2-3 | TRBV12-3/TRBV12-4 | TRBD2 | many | TGTGCCAGCAGTCCAGGGACTAGCGGGGCCCACCAGTATTTT | CASSPGTSGAHQYF
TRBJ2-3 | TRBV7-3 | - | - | TGTGCCAGCAGCTTATATCGAGACGATACGCAGTATTTT | CASSLYRDDTQYF
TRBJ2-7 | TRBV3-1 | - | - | TGTGCCAGCAGCCCCCGGGACACAGCCTACGAGCAGTACTTC | CASSPRDTAYEQYF
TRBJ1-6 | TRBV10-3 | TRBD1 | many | TGTGCCATCAGTGGCCCCGGACAGGGCAATTCACCCCTCCACTTT | CAISGPGQGNSPLHF
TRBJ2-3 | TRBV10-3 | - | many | TGTGCCATCAGCGGGGACTCAGATACGCAGTATTTT | CAISGDSDTQYF
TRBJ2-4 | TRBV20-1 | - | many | TGCAGTGCCAGTCAACGGGACATCAAAAACATTCAGTACTTC | CSASQRDIKNIQYF
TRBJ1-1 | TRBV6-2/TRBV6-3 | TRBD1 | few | TGTGCCAGCAGCCGGGGACAGGGCCCTGGAGCTTTCTTT | CASSRGQGPGAFF
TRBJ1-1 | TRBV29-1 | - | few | TGCAGCGTTGATAGGAACGACAGGTGGACTGAAGCTTTCTTT | CSVDRNDRWTEAFF
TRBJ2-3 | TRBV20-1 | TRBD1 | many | TGCAGTGCTAGGGGGACCGGGACAGGGAGCACAGATACGCAGTATTTT | CSARGTGTGSTDTQYF
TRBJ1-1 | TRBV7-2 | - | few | TGTGCCAGCAGCTTAGCTCTTTCGGAGGGCACTGAAGCTTTCTTT | CASSLALSEGTEAFF
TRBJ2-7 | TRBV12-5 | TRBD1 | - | TGTGCTAGTGGTTTGGAAGAGGGACAGGGGGCCTACGAGCAGTACTTC | CASGLEEGQGAYEQYF
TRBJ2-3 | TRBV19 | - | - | TGTGCCAGTAGTGTCGGCAGTTATAGGGGCCCAGATACGCAGTATTTT | CASSVGSYRGPDTQYF
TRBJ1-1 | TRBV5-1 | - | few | TGCGCCAGCAGCCTGACGGAATTGAACACTGAAGCTTTCTTT | CASSLTELNTEAFF
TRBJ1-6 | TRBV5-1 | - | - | TGCGCCAGCAGCTTCGGCCAGCCAAATTCACCCCTCCACTTT | CASSFGQPNSPLHF
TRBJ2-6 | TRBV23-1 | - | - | TGCGCCAGCAGTCAATCACGACGAAACTCTGGGGCCAACGTCCTGACTTTC | CASSQSRRNSGANVLTF
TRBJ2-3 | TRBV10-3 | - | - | TGTGCCATCAGGCGGGAACTTACCACAGATACGCAGTATTTT | CAIRRELTTDTQYF
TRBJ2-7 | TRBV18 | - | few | TGTGCCAGCGGACCCGGCGGGGGCACCTACGAGCAGTACTTC | CASGPGGGTYEQYF
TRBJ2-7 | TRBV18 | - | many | TGTGCCAGCTCACAGGCTAACTACGAGCAGTACTTC | CASSQANYEQYF
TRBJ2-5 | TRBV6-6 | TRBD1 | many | TGTGCCAGCAGTTACGCGGGACAGGGGGCAGACCAAGAGACCCAGTACTTC | CASSYAGQGADQETQYF
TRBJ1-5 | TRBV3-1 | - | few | TGTGCCAGCAGCCGCCAGGGGAGGCAGCCCCAGCATTTT | CASSRQGRQPQHF
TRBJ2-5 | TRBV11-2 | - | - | TGTGCCAGCAGCCACGGGCCGAGGGGCCGGGAGACCCAGTACTTC | CASSHGPRGRETQYF
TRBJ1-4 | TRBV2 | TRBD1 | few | TGTGCCAGCAGGGGTCCCGGGACAGGGGGAGGAGAAAAACTGTTTTTT | CASRGPGTGGGEKLFF
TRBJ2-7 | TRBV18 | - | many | TGTGCCAGCTCACCAGGTGACGTCGCCACCTACGAGCAGTACTTC | CASSPGDVATYEQYF
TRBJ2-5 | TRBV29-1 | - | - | TGCAGCGTTGCCAGGGTAATACGAGAGACCCAGTACTTC | CSVARVIRETQYF
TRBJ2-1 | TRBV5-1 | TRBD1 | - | TGCGCCAGCAGCTTGGGGACAGGACACAATGAGCAGTTCTTC | CASSLGTGHNEQFF